The 19 T cell receptor beta chains below all came from one sample that was sequenced in a study of blood T cell repertoires in COVID-19. The repertoire was sequenced with immunoSEQ multiplex PCR; TCRdb's copy has only in-frame clones and lacks some. The profile shows some 490,000 clones, less than 90% of them singletons. The sample taken for sequencing was PBMCs or T cells enriched from blood (not recorded which). Receptor source: a woman aged 55-70 years who had recovered from COVID-19.

Only a few counts were recorded for this clone. The chain has TRBV7-9 and TRBJ1-1, with D hard to call. The CDR3 contains 12 residues. Trimming left V 6 bases short and J 4 bases short, with 9 bases between. Germline V gene lookup returns CDR1 SEHNR and CDR2 FQNEAQ (reference sequence). As DNA, the CDR3 is TGTGCCAGCAGTATATTCGGCACTGAAGCTTTCTTT. Translation gives CASSIFGTEAFF.

The V gene is TRBV6-5, the J gene TRBJ2-7; 9 positions agree with TRBD1. This CDR3 has 15 amino acids. Germline assignment: CDR1 MNHEY and CDR2 SVGAGI. Trimming took 6 bases from V and 6 from J; bases not matched to a gene: 12. The CDR3 here is CASRGLWGQGGEQYF. The CDR3 DNA reads as TGTGCCAGCAGGGGGCTTTGGGGACAGGGCGGCGAGCAGTACTTC.

This chain links TRBV5-4 with TRBJ2-3; possibly TRBD1 for D (5 bases). Trimming removed 1 base at V and 4 bases at J, with 10 bases between. Germline assignment: CDR1 SGHNT and CDR2 YYREEE (reference sequence). This CDR3 is built from 14 residues. The CDR3 bases are TGTGCCAGCAGCTTGTGGCAGGGCGCAGATACGCAGTATTTT. This gives the protein CASSLWQGADTQYF.

V and J are TRBV11-2 and TRBJ1-1; D gene uncertain. CDR1 is SGHAT, CDR2 FQNNGV, per germline. There are 14 residues in the CDR3. Trimming shortened V by 5 bases and J by 0 bases, and 10 bases separated the two germline ends. CDR3 region: CASSTAFMNTEAFF. The CDR3 DNA sequence: TGTGCCAGCAGCACAGCTTTTATGAACACTGAAGCTTTCTTT.

The V gene is TRBV6-1, the J gene TRBJ1-3; 7 bases match TRBD1. Germline V gene data show CDR1 as MNHNS and CDR2 as SASEGT. J lost 4 bases, V lost 0 bases, and 6 bases had no gene match. The CDR3 length is 16 residues. The DNA of the CDR3 is TGTGCCAGCAGTGAAGCGACAGGGTGGTACGGAAACACCATATATTTT. Amino acid sequence: CASSEATGWYGNTIYF.

The chain uses TRBV24-1 and TRBJ2-3, with D possibly being TRBD2 (5 bases). Germline V gene sequence: CDR1 KGHDR, CDR2 SFDVKD. The CDR3 is made up of 15 amino acids. Deletions cut 4 bases from V and 6 bases from J, with 16 bases between. Here the CDR3 DNA reads TGTGCCACCAGTGAGAGGGCCGGCAGGCCGGATACGCAGTATTTT. It translates to CATSERAGRPDTQYF.

DNA for the CDR3: TGTGCCAGCAGTGTCGAGACAGGTTCTGTTTACAATGAGCAGTTCTTC. This translates into CASSVETGSVYNEQFF. The chain links TRBV25-1 to TRBJ2-1; D is perhaps TRBD1 (6 bases). Trimming took off 4 bases at V and 4 bases at J, with 17 bases between the two ends. The CDR3 is 16 amino acids. Germline V gene sequence: CDR1 MGHDK, CDR2 SYGVNS.

The chain has TRBV6-5 and TRBJ1-5, with D unresolved. The CDR3 has 15 amino acids. V shed 0 bases and J shed 5 bases, with 11 bases lying between them. Germline V gene sequence: CDR1 MNHEY, CDR2 SVGAGI. The CDR3 here is CASSYSGRQDQPQHF. The CDR3 nucleotides are TGTGCCAGCAGTTACTCGGGGAGGCAGGATCAGCCCCAGCATTTT.

The chain carries TRBV6-5 and TRBJ2-1, with 11 bases aligning to TRBD2. CDR1 MNHEY and CDR2 SVGAGI come from the germline V gene. The CDR3 covers 10 residues. V dropped 10 bases and J dropped 15; count of bases not matched to a gene: 5. The CDR3 loop reads CATYSGGAFF. The CDR3 bases are TGTGCCACCTATAGCGGGGGGGCGTTCTTC.

The chain carries TRBV5-1 and TRBJ2-2; 8 positions agree with TRBD1. Trimming cost V 4 bases and J 0 bases; bases outside gene matches: 5. The CDR3 length is 16 residues. Germline lookup yields CDR1 SGHRS and CDR2 YFSETQ. Here the CDR3 reads CASSLGQGANTGELFF. The DNA of the CDR3 is TGCGCCAGCAGCCTCGGACAGGGAGCGAACACCGGGGAGCTGTTTTTT.

V gene TRBV6-6 combines with J gene TRBJ2-3; D might be TRBD2 (5 bases). The V gene's germline CDR1 is MNHNY and CDR2 SVGAGI (reference sequence). The CDR3 is 13 residues long. V was pared by 2 bases and J by 8 bases, with 11 bases between. The CDR3 reads CASSYNSRGTQYF. The CDR3 DNA is TGTGCCAGCAGTTACAATTCCCGGGGTACGCAGTATTTT.

The chain couples TRBV19 to TRBJ1-5; 7 bases are a match to TRBD1. The CDR3 spans 16 residues. The V gene's germline CDR1 is LNHDA and CDR2 SQIVND (reference sequence). The V segment lost 1 base and the J segment 3 bases; nucleotides outside the gene matches: 6. The CDR3 DNA is TGTGCCAGTAGTATAGTGGGCAGGGGGAACAATCAGCCCCAGCATTTT. It specifies CASSIVGRGNNQPQHF.

This clone was counted between two and nine times. The CDR3 region is CASSYPGGSYEQYV. The CDR3 nucleotides are TGTGCCAGCAGTTACCCAGGGGGATCCTACGAGCAGTACGTC. V and J are TRBV6-2 or TRBV6-3 and TRBJ2-7; 7 positions agree with TRBD1. The CDR3 runs 14 residues. V was pared by 2 bases and J by 1 base, with 2 bases of the junction left unmatched. Germline V gene data show CDR1 as MNHEY and CDR2 as SVGEGT.

The chain combines TRBV5-1 with TRBJ1-2; D is unclear. Germline V gene data show CDR1 as SGHRS and CDR2 as YFSETQ. V shed 0 bases and J shed 4 bases, with 10 bases lying between them. The CDR3 runs to 14 residues. This CDR3 reads CASSLDISTYGYTF. The CDR3, as DNA: TGCGCCAGCAGCTTGGACATCTCCACCTATGGCTACACCTTC.

V usage is TRBV19 and J usage is TRBJ1-2, with 7 bases fitting TRBD1. The ends lost 0 bases at V and 8 bases at J; junction bases unmatched: 9. This CDR3 region has 15 residues. Germline V gene lookup returns CDR1 LNHDA and CDR2 SQIVND (reference sequence). The CDR3 bases are TGTGCCAGTAGTATAGATCGACAGGGCCTGTGGGGCTACACCTTC. Its translation is CASSIDRQGLWGYTF.

This clone was observed a handful of times. Other DNA sequences in the sample encode the same CDR3. The J gene is TRBJ2-7, the V gene TRBV3-1 (or the pseudogene TRBV3-2); 9 bases fit TRBD2. J gave up 2 bases and V 4 bases, and 0 bases lay outside the gene matches. The germline V gene encodes CDR1 LGHDT and CDR2 YNNKEL (reference sequence). The CDR3 is 13 amino acids. DNA of the CDR3: TGTGCCAGCAGCCTAGCGGGGGCCTACGAGCAGTACTTC. Encoded protein: CASSLAGAYEQYF.

The rearrangement links TRBV5-4 to TRBJ1-6; 8 bases line up with TRBD1. Germline CDR1 and CDR2: SGHNT and YYREEE (reference sequence). Trimming cost V 5 bases and J 7 bases; bases outside gene matches: 8. The CDR3 is made up of 15 amino acids. The CDR3 sequence is CASRPGQVFNSPLHF. CDR3 DNA: TGTGCCAGCAGGCCGGGACAGGTTTTCAATTCACCCCTCCACTTT.

The CDR3 protein is CASSEGQGGYYSNQPQHF. The CDR3 DNA sequence: TGTGCCAGCAGTGAAGGGCAGGGTGGGTACTATAGCAATCAGCCCCAGCATTTT. J is TRBJ1-5 and V is TRBV2; D possibly corresponds to TRBD1 (5 bases). Germline CDR1 reads SNHLY; CDR2 reads FYNNEI. This CDR3 is built from 18 residues. Trimming cost V 1 base and J 0 bases, with 16 bases left between them.

The chain uses TRBV9 and TRBJ1-2, with TRBD1 matching over 7 bases. Germline V gene lookup returns CDR1 SGDLS and CDR2 YYNGEE. J gave up 2 bases and V 4 bases, and 11 bases lay outside the gene matches. This CDR3 is 16 amino acids long. The CDR3 DNA reads as TGTGCCAGCAGCACCCCAGCGGACAGGCGAAACTATGGCTACACCTTC. Amino acid sequence: CASSTPADRRNYGYTF.